A selection of T cell receptor beta chains follows, all from one sample in a study of blood T cell repertoires in COVID-19. Some clones are missing from TCRdb's copy, which holds only in-frame ones; the method was immunoSEQ multiplex PCR. The sample has roughly 120,000 clones, 65% to 85% seen once. Sequencing used peripheral blood. The receptors were sampled from a man between 65 and 85 years old with acute or convalescent COVID-19. Both conserved end residues are part of each CDR3. Fields, in order: V gene, J gene, CDR3 protein.

TRBV4-1	TRBJ2-1	CASSQDVGGTFF
TRBV5-1	TRBJ2-3	CASSFGRGGGTDTQYF
TRBV24-1	TRBJ2-1	CATSAGDKQFF
TRBV5-1	TRBJ2-7	CASSNNRGSSYEQYF
TRBV10-3	TRBJ1-4	CAISDMNAVGGQGADAHEKLFF
TRBV5-1	TRBJ2-7	CASSPGTGGYEQYF
TRBV3-1/TRBV3-2	TRBJ1-3	CASSLAGNTIYF
TRBV19	TRBJ2-3	CASSMDWDADTQYF
TRBV7-2	TRBJ1-2	CASSQQGLGYGYTF
TRBV5-6	TRBJ2-3	CASSLGGAGGTSDTQYF
TRBV6-6	TRBJ1-2	CASSYSRDSLYTF
TRBV10-3	TRBJ1-2	CAISGGEGANYGYTF
TRBV4-1	TRBJ1-1	CASRTGMNTEAFF
TRBV10-1	TRBJ2-7	CASSETGETYEQYF
TRBV20-1	TRBJ1-4	CSAGPGEKLFF
TRBV18	TRBJ1-1	CASSLGRQGSNTEAFF
TRBV2	TRBJ1-4	CASSELQGWEKLFF